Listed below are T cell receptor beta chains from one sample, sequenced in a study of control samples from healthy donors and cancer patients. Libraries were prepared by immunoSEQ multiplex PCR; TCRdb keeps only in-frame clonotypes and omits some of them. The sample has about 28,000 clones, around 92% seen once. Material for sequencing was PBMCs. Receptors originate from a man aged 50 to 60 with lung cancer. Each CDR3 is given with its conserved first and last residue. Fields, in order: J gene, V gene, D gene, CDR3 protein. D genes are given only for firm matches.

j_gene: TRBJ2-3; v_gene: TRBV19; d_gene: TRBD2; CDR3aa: CASSSKSSGGRSDTQYF
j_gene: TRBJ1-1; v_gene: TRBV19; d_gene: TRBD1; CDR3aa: CASGGFDRGRTEAFF
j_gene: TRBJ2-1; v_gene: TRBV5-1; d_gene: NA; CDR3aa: CASSPRGGSDEQFF
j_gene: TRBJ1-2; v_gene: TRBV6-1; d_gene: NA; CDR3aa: CASSDTIRYTF
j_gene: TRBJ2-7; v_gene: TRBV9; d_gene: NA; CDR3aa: CASSVANRASVQYF
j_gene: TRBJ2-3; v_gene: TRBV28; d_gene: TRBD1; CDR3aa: CASTLGGQGTDTQYF
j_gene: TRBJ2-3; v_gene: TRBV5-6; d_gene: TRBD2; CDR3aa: CASSLVQLAGADTQYF
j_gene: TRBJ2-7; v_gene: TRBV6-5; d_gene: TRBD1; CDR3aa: CASSRQGYEQYF
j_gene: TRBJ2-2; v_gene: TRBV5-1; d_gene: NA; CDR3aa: CASTIRLANTGELFF
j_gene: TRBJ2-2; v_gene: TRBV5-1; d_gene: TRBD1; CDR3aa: CASSPRQGANTGELFF
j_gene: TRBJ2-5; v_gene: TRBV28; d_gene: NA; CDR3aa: CASSLEPAQETQYF
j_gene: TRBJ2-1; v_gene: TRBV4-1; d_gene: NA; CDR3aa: CASSQMVANEQFF
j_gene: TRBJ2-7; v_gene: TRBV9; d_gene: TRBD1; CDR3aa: CASSKQPDRARYEQYF
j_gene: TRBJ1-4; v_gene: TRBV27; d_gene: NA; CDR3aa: CASRPGRGNEKLFF
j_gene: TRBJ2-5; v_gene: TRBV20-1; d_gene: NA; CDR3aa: CSASYSQLGQTQYF
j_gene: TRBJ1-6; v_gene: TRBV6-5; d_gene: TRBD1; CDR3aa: CASRPRDSNSPLHF
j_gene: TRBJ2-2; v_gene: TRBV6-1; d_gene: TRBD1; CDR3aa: CASSERSRGWTGELFF
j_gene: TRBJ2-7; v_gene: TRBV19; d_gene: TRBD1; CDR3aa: CASSIRQGTNEQYF
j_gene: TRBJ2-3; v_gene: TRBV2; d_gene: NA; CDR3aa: CASSTNRADTQYF
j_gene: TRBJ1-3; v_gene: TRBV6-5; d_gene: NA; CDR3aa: CASGKDSSGNTIYF
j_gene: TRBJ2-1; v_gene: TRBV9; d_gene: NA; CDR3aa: CASSVRPSDEQFF
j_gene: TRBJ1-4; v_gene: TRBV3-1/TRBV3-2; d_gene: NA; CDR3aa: CASSQDIGSQKLFF
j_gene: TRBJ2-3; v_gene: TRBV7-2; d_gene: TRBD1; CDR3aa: CASSLRGQTGSGTDTQYF
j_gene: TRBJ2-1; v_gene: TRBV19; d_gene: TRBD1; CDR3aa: CASSWIQGNNEQFF
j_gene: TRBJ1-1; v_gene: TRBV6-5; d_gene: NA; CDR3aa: CASSLRGSTEAFF
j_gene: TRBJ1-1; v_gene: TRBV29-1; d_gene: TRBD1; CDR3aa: CSADRQGGLAFF
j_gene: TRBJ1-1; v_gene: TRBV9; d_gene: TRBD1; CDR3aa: CASSVATRGAEAFF
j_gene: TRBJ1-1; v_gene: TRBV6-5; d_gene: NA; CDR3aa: CASSYSGFQEAFF
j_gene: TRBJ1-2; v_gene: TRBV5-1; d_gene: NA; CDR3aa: CASSQGLRGYTF
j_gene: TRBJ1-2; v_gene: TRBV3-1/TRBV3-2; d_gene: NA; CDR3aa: CASSQGGWGYTF
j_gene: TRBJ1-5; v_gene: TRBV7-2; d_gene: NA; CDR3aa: CASSPSPRDQPQHF
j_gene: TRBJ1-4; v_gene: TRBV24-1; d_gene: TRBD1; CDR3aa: CATSDSYRGELFF
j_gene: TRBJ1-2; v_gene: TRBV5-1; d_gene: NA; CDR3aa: CASSSPGHEYGYTF
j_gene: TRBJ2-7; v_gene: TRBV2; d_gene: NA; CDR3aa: CASRAGWPTTYEQYF
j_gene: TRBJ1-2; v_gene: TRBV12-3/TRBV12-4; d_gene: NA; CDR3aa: CASSLDSYGYTF
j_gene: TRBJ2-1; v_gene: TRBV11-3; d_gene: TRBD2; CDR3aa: CASSLTSGGRSSYNEQFF
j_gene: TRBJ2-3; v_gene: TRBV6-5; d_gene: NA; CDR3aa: CASSYIGSSTDTQYF
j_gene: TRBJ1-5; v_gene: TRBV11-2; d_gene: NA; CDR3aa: CASSLGTPGQPQHF
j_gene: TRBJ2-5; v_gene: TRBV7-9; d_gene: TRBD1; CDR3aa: CASSEGAETQYF
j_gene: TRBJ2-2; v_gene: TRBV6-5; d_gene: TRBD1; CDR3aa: CASSYWDRGRTGELFF